This TCR beta chain was identified in a study of tumor T cells in aggressive B-cell lymphoma. The CDR3 has 14 residues. The V end was cut by 10 bases, the J end by 3 bases, with 13 bases between. Germline V gene lookup returns CDR1 LNHDA and CDR2 SQIVND (reference sequence). Produced via immunoSEQ multiplex PCR; TCRdb's table is partial and in-frame only. The repertoire has 1,700 or so clones, approximately 88% of them found once; the top ten carry roughly 7%. The sequence came from an adult with diffuse large B cell lymphoma. Sequencing input: tumor tissue. The rearrangement joins TRBV19 to TRBJ2-6; weak D call: TRBD1 (6 bases). The CDR3 reads CATRQDGGANVLTF. Here the CDR3 DNA reads TGTGCCACGAGACAGGATGGTGGGGCCAACGTCCTGACTTTC.